Listed here are 21 T cell receptor beta chains from one sample, sequenced in a study of T cell responses to AZD1222 COVID-19 vaccine. The assay was immunoSEQ multiplex PCR, and TCRdb's table has in-frame clones only and misses some. This table has roughly 120,000 clones, approximately 85% appearing once. Here the sequenced sample was peripheral blood, taken on day 0 of AZD1222 vaccination. Receptors were obtained from an adult in good health.

The chain uses TRBV23-1 and TRBJ2-2, with TRBD2 as a possible D gene (6 bases). TRBV23-1 is marked as an open reading frame, function uncertain. The CDR3 consists of 14 residues. CDR3 in amino acids: CAPTWEVSTGELFF. CDR3 DNA: TGCGCTCCAACCTGGGAGGTTTCCACCGGGGAGCTGTTTTTT.

The chain links TRBV9 to TRBJ1-3, with D hard to call. Germline CDR1 reads SGDLS; CDR2 reads YYNGEE. The CDR3 sequence is 17 residues long. Trimming stripped 0 bases from V and 0 bases from J, with 13 bases between. The CDR3 here is CASSVVGGRHSGNTIYF. The CDR3 nucleotides are TGTGCCAGCAGCGTAGTGGGCGGGCGGCACTCTGGAAACACCATATATTTT.

The chain couples TRBV12-3 or TRBV12-4 to TRBJ1-1, with D maybe TRBD1 (5 bases). CDR3 length equals 13 residues. The V end was cut by 7 bases, the J end by 1 base, with 10 bases between. The CDR3 sequence: CASTLTANTEAFF. In DNA, the CDR3 is TGTGCCAGCACCCTGACAGCGAACACTGAAGCTTTCTTT.

This clone appeared a single time. The V call is TRBV7-2, the J call TRBJ2-7, with a tentative D call TRBD1 (5 bases). The CDR3 spans 11 residues. The V gene lost 5 bases and the J gene lost 7 bases, with 9 bases spanning the gap. CDR1 is SGHTA, CDR2 FQGNSA, per germline. CDR3 coding DNA: TGTGCCAGCAGCCGACAGACGGAGCAGTACTTC. This codes for CASSRQTEQYF.

The chain recombines TRBV19 with TRBJ1-2; 8 bases fit TRBD1. CDR1 is LNHDA and CDR2 is SQIVND in the germline V gene (reference sequence). The length of the CDR3 is 15 residues. The V gene end was trimmed by 6 bases and the J gene end by 4 bases; junction bases not matched to a gene: 10. The CDR3 reads CASSAGTGRTYGYTF. The DNA of the CDR3 is TGTGCCAGTAGCGCCGGGACAGGAAGAACCTATGGCTACACCTTC.

This chain connects TRBV7-2 to TRBJ2-1, with 9 bases fitting TRBD2. CDR1 and CDR2 from the germline V gene are SGHTA and FQGNSA. Unmatched junction bases numbered 6, after V lost 5 bases and J lost 1 base. The CDR3 consists of 16 residues. In DNA, the CDR3 is TGTGCCAGCAGCCTTAGCGGGAGCAGGTCCTACAATGAGCAGTTCTTC. Its protein product is CASSLSGSRSYNEQFF.

J is TRBJ1-1 and V is TRBV6-5, with D maybe TRBD1 (6 bases). The V end was cut by 6 bases, the J end by 5 bases, with 16 bases between. Germline CDR1 and CDR2: MNHEY and SVGAGI. The CDR3 has 14 amino acids. The CDR3 DNA is TGTGCCAGCAGCCCAGGGGAAGTGGGGACTGAAGCTTTCTTT. It specifies CASSPGEVGTEAFF.

The chain combines TRBV3-1 (or the pseudogene TRBV3-2) with TRBJ2-7; D is perhaps TRBD2 (7 bases). This CDR3 region has 14 residues. Germline V gene data show CDR1 as LGHDT and CDR2 as YNNKEL (reference sequence). V was trimmed by 2 bases and J by 5 bases, leaving 13 bases between them. The DNA for the CDR3 is TGTGCCAGCAGCCAACGAGGGGGGGCCGACGAGCAGTACTTC. Protein sequence: CASSQRGGADEQYF.

The gene calls are TRBV14 and TRBJ1-1; D remains ambiguous. Germline V gene lookup returns CDR1 SGHDN and CDR2 FVKESK. This CDR3 is built from 18 residues. Trimming left V 0 bases short and J 1 base short, with 18 bases between. This CDR3 reads CASSQDLGLGVGNTEAFF. CDR3 coding DNA: TGTGCCAGCAGCCAAGATCTGGGGTTGGGAGTCGGGAACACTGAAGCTTTCTTT.

J is TRBJ2-1 and V is TRBV6-4; 11 bases are shared with TRBD2. J was trimmed by 7 bases and V by 0 bases; bases with no gene match: 8. Germline CDR1 is MRHNA and CDR2 is SNTAGT. The CDR3 spans 17 residues. The CDR3 region has the DNA TGTGCCAGCAGTGACTCTACTAGCGGGAGAAAAATGAATGAGCAGTTCTTC. Translation: CASSDSTSGRKMNEQFF.

V is TRBV7-9 and J is TRBJ1-1; tentative D call: TRBD1 (5 bases). The V and J ends lost 6 bases and 5 bases respectively, with 19 bases between them. The CDR3 totals 15 residues. Germline V gene data show CDR1 as SEHNR and CDR2 as FQNEAQ (reference sequence). The CDR3 is CASRPLKGGGTEAFF. CDR3 nucleotide sequence: TGTGCCAGCAGACCGTTGAAAGGTGGGGGTACTGAAGCTTTCTTT.

The chain combines TRBV25-1 with TRBJ1-4; D remains unclear. V was pared by 1 base and J by 4 bases, with 10 bases between. CDR1 is MGHDK, CDR2 SYGVNS, per germline. This CDR3 is 15 amino acids long. The CDR3 protein is CASSELADNNEKLFF. The CDR3 DNA sequence: TGTGCCAGCAGTGAATTAGCCGACAATAATGAAAAACTGTTTTTT.

The chain is built from TRBV9 and TRBJ2-5; 11 nucleotides line up with TRBD2. Germline CDR1 and CDR2: SGDLS and YYNGEE. This CDR3 comprises 16 residues. V trimming: 4 bases; J trimming: 4 bases; junction bases outside the gene matches: 9. CDR3 sequence reads: CASSLIAGGLRETQYF. CDR3 nucleotide sequence: TGTGCCAGCAGCTTAATAGCGGGGGGGCTAAGAGAGACCCAGTACTTC.

The chain is built from TRBV5-4 and TRBJ1-4; D may be TRBD1 (6 bases). Germline CDR1 SGHNT, CDR2 YYREEE (reference sequence). The CDR3 has 17 amino acids. V gave up 0 bases and J gave up 1 base, with 13 bases separating them. The CDR3 DNA follows: TGTGCCAGCAGCTTGGTCGGGGGGCAAGGAACTAATGAAAAACTGTTTTTT. It specifies CASSLVGGQGTNEKLFF.

This chain uses TRBV6-5 with TRBJ2-1; no reliable D call. V was pared by 2 bases and J by 3 bases, with 11 bases between. The CDR3 runs 15 residues. From germline, CDR1 is MNHEY and CDR2 SVGAGI. The CDR3 is CASSYQTAIYNEQFF. The CDR3 nucleotides are TGTGCCAGCAGTTACCAGACCGCAATCTACAATGAGCAGTTCTTC.

V and J are TRBV4-1 and TRBJ2-2; 10 bases are a match to TRBD2. J gave up 5 bases and V 4 bases, and 4 bases lay outside the gene matches. The CDR3 consists of 15 residues. CDR1 is MGHRA, CDR2 YSYEKL, per germline. This chain's CDR3 is CASSLLAGETGELFF. Written as DNA, the CDR3 is TGCGCCAGCAGCCTTCTAGCGGGGGAAACCGGGGAGCTGTTTTTT.

This rearrangement joins TRBV7-8 to TRBJ1-1; a possible D gene is TRBD1 (6 bases). The CDR3 is 19 residues long. V lost 5 bases to trimming and J lost 4 bases, with 29 bases between them. The germline V gene encodes CDR1 SGHVS and CDR2 FQNEAQ. The CDR3 nucleotides read TGTGCCAGCAGCCCAATTAGGGGGGAGGCGGGCAGGGAAGGCACTGAAGCTTTCTTT. Protein sequence: CASSPIRGEAGREGTEAFF.

This chain links TRBV11-2 with TRBJ2-1, with 7 positions matching TRBD2. This CDR3 contains 15 residues. Losses at the gene ends were 5 bases for V and 8 bases for J; bases not matched to a gene: 12. Germline CDR1 and CDR2: SGHAT and FQNNGV. The CDR3: CASSAAGETYDEQFF. The DNA of the CDR3 is TGTGCCAGCAGCGCTGCGGGGGAAACGTACGATGAGCAGTTCTTC.

The chain uses TRBV6-5 and TRBJ2-3; D is unresolved. CDR3 length: 16 residues. In germline, CDR1 is MNHEY, CDR2 SVGAGI. V was pared by 0 bases and J by 4 bases, with 14 bases between. The CDR3 nucleotides are TGTGCCAGCAGTTACTCGGACGGCACAGTGGCAGATACGCAGTATTTT. It translates to CASSYSDGTVADTQYF.

There are a few counts of this clone. The chain combines TRBV30 with TRBJ2-2; the match to TRBD2 covers 7 bases. The length of the CDR3 is 13 residues. The germline CDR1 and CDR2 sequences are GTSNPN and SVGIG (reference sequence). V lost 4 bases to trimming and J lost 6 bases; unmatched junction nucleotides: 5. CDR3 in DNA: TGTGCCTGGACCGGGGGAGGGTCCGGGGAGCTGTTTTTT. It encodes CAWTGGGSGELFF. Full variable domain (missing parts from reference TRBV30 and TRBJ2-2): SQTIHQWPATLVQPVGSPLSLECTVEGTSNPNLYWYRQAAGRGLQLLFYSVGIGQISSEVPQNLSASRPQDRQFILSSKKLLLSDSGFYLCAWTGGGSGELFFGEGSRLTVL.

The V gene is TRBV24-1, the J gene TRBJ1-1; D remains unclear. V lost 10 bases and J 1 base, leaving 12 bases between the germline ends. The germline gives CDR1 KGHDR, CDR2 SFDVKD. This CDR3 is 13 amino acids long. The CDR3 loop is CATQGRKNTEAFF. The CDR3 region has the DNA TGTGCCACGCAAGGACGGAAGAACACTGAAGCTTTCTTT.